This T cell receptor (beta chain) appears in the sequencing data of a study of PD-1 blockade in classical Hodgkin lymphoma. The CDR3 totals 15 residues. Germline assignment: CDR1 SSHAT and CDR2 FNYEAQ (reference sequence). Time point of the sample: cycle 4 day 1 (C4D1), after 5 to 7 weeks of nivolumab. After autologous stem cell transplantation all patients relapsed, and prior brentuximab vedotin exposure differed between cohorts. The repertoire was sequenced with immunoSEQ multiplex PCR; TCRdb's copy has only in-frame clones and lacks some. The table records approximately 25,000 clones, approximately 72% of them present only once. This clone was observed a single time. At one of its ends the junction is not consistent with the germline gene, which may arise from a read error.

The sample was peripheral blood mononuclear cells (PBMCs), taken before the fourth cycle of nivolumab. The gene calls are TRBV7-7 and TRBJ2-7; unclear D gene. The TCR was taken from a human donor with classical Hodgkin lymphoma. CDR3 residues: CASSLGEKGNYEQYF. CDR3 sequence (DNA): TGTGCTAGCAGCTTAGGAGAAAAAGGAAACTACGAGCAGTACTTC.